The T cell receptor beta chain described here comes from a study of blood T cells in healthy people across ages. Study conclusions and caveats: Diversity figures based on one million T cells were deemed too low.

Next came a second PCR, run for about 6 to 11 cycles, which used a sample-barcoded 5' primer along with a J-beta primer mix. The authors tagged each cDNA molecule using a template-switch adaptor with 12 random nucleotides. Via MiXCR, TCRdb re-called the 5' RACE reads, giving one row per CDR3 protein. Of 890,000 or so distinct CDR3 sequences listed, about 59% are singletons. To note about this clonotype: Antigen: not known.

The CDR3 totals 14 residues. Germline V CDR1 and CDR2: SGHTA, FQGTGA. The germline V and J ends were trimmed by 1 base and 7 bases, with 14 bases remaining between them. Each sample yielded at least 5.5 micrograms of PBMC total RNA. The TCR comes from a man aged 25-45 years in good health. Sequencing input: blood. The genes are TRBV7-3 and TRBJ2-7, with a tentative D call TRBD1 (5 bases). CDR3 amino acids: CASSLSGRAQEQYF. In DNA form, the CDR3 reads TGTGCCAGCAGCTTAAGTGGCAGGGCTCAAGAGCAGTACTTC.